Below are 21 T cell receptor beta chains sequenced from a single sample in a study of blood T cell repertoires in COVID-19. TCRdb keeps only in-frame clones here, not all; method: immunoSEQ multiplex PCR. The sample gives around 190,000 clones, about nine tenths of which show up once; 20% is in the top ten. Specimen: peripheral blood. The origin of the receptors is a man aged 65-85 years with active or convalescent COVID-19.

This sequence joins TRBV10-3 and TRBJ2-1; D call uncertain. Germline CDR1 and CDR2: ENHRY and SYGVKD. This CDR3 is built from 14 residues. Trimming removed 3 bases at V and 4 bases at J, with 10 bases between. The CDR3 region has the DNA TGTGCCATCAGTGATCGCGGAACATACAATGAGCAGTTCTTC. Translation gives CAISDRGTYNEQFF.

This chain connects TRBV28 to TRBJ2-1, with D tentatively TRBD1 (5 bases). Trimming pared 1 base from V and 3 bases from J, leaving 13 bases between. The CDR3 spans 16 residues. Germline values: CDR1 MDHEN, CDR2 SYDVKM. The CDR3 bases are TGTGCCAGCAGTTTATTGGACAACCACTTCTACAATGAGCAGTTCTTC. It specifies CASSLLDNHFYNEQFF.

The genes are TRBV7-3 and TRBJ1-1; D possibly corresponds to TRBD1 (6 bases). V was pared by 5 bases and J by 0 bases, with 10 bases between. The CDR3 loop spans 14 amino acids. Germline CDR1 is SGHTA and CDR2 is FQGTGA. The CDR3 here is CASSPGQLNTEAFF. In DNA form, the CDR3 reads TGTGCCAGCAGCCCTGGACAGCTGAACACTGAAGCTTTCTTT. Full variable domain (rest looked up from reference TRBV7-3 and TRBJ1-1): GAGVSQTPSNKVTEKGKYVELRCDPISGHTALYWYRQSLGQGPEFLIYFQGTGAADDSGLPNDRFFAVRPEGSVSTLKIQRTERGDSAVYLCASSPGQLNTEAFFGQGTRLTVV.

As to this clone: Its ends do not fully match the called genes, so a read error is possible. This chain uses TRBV9 with TRBJ1-2; D perhaps matches TRBD1 (5 bases). The CDR3 covers 10 residues. Germline values: CDR1 SGDLS, CDR2 YYNGEE. CDR3 residues: CASSGDSKPF. The CDR3 DNA reads as TGTGCCAGCAGCGGCGACAGTAAACCCTTC.

This chain uses TRBV7-2 with TRBJ2-7; a weak D match, TRBD2 (6 bases). The CDR3 sequence is 15 residues long. CDR1 SGHTA and CDR2 FQGNSA come from the germline V gene. The V end was cut by 3 bases, the J end by 3 bases, with 15 bases between. CDR3 bases: TGTGCCAGCAGCTTGGTAGGGAGGCTAATCTACGAGCAGTACTTC. Translated, it gives CASSLVGRLIYEQYF. Combining the CDR3 with reference TRBV7-2 and TRBJ2-7 gives the whole variable domain GAGVSQSPSNKVTEKGKDVELRCDPISGHTALYWYRQSLGQGLEFLIYFQGNSAPDKSGLPSDRFSAERTGGSVSTLTIQRTQQEDSAVYLCASSLVGRLIYEQYFGPGTRLTVT.

This chain connects TRBV4-1 to TRBJ1-5; D is uncertain. The CDR3 is made up of 15 amino acids. V was pared by 4 bases and J by 6 bases, with 16 bases between. Germline CDR1 is MGHRA and CDR2 is YSYEKL. This chain's CDR3 is CASSPQVGMSQPQHF. In DNA form, the CDR3 reads TGCGCCAGCAGCCCCCAAGTCGGGATGAGTCAGCCCCAGCATTTT.

V gene TRBV6-2 or TRBV6-3 combines with J gene TRBJ2-1; D not resolved. This CDR3 contains 16 residues. Germline V gene lookup returns CDR1 MNHEY and CDR2 SVGEGT. Trimming stripped 2 bases from V and 7 bases from J, with 18 bases between. CDR3 in DNA: TGTGCCAGCAGTTACCCCAACTATATATCGGTAAATGAGCAGTTCTTC. This codes for CASSYPNYISVNEQFF.

The chain joins TRBV11-2 to TRBJ2-1; D is ambiguous. The V gene lost 0 bases and the J gene lost 2 bases, with 8 bases spanning the gap. The CDR3 sequence is 15 residues long. The germline V gene encodes CDR1 SGHAT and CDR2 FQNNGV. Here the CDR3 DNA reads TGTGCCAGCAGCTTAGATGCCAGGCCCTACAATGAGCAGTTCTTC. Protein: CASSLDARPYNEQFF.

V usage is TRBV24-1 and J usage is TRBJ1-2; D is possibly TRBD1 (6 bases). CDR1 KGHDR and CDR2 SFDVKD come from the germline V gene. The CDR3 is made up of 13 amino acids. V lost 3 bases and J 8 bases, leaving 12 bases between the germline ends. The CDR3 DNA reads as TGTGCCACCAGTGATGATACAGGGTACGGCTACACCTTC. It codes for CATSDDTGYGYTF.

This clone was seen just once. The chain has TRBV21-1 and TRBJ1-2; the table names TRBD1, a call not compared with the DNA. TRBV21-1 is an annotated pseudogene. This CDR3 has 12 residues. This CDR3 reads CASNVRQDGYTF. As DNA, the CDR3 is TGTGCCAGCAACGTGAGACAGGATGGCTACACCTTC.

The CDR3 sequence: CAAGGGDRGSYEQYF. In DNA, the CDR3 is TGTGCCGCCGGGGGCGGAGACAGGGGATCCTACGAGCAGTACTTC. V and J are TRBV7-9 and TRBJ2-7, with 8 bases fitting TRBD1. Germline CDR1 is SEHNR and CDR2 is FQNEAQ (reference sequence). Trimming removed 11 bases from V and 1 base from J; junction bases left unmatched: 13. The CDR3 is 15 amino acids. Looking up the rest from reference TRBV7-9 and TRBJ2-7 gives the full variable domain: DTGVSQNPRHKITKRGQNVTFRCDPISEHNRLYWYRQTLGQGPEFLTYFQNEAQLEKSRLLSDRFSAERPKGSFSTLEIQRTEQGDSAMYLCAAGGGDRGSYEQYFGPGTRLTVT.

The chain carries TRBV5-4 and TRBJ1-2; possibly TRBD1 for D (6 bases). Trimming left V 1 base short and J 5 bases short, with 12 bases between. The CDR3 length is 14 residues. Germline values: CDR1 SGHNT, CDR2 YYREEE (reference sequence). The CDR3 region has the DNA TGTGCCAGCAGCTTGTCAGGGGCTGGGTATGGCTACACCTTC. The encoded protein is CASSLSGAGYGYTF.

To note about this clone: Additional DNA sequences in this sample encode the identical CDR3. The chain joins TRBV9 to TRBJ1-2, with TRBD1 matching over 9 bases. CDR3 size: 12 residues. The trim removed 3 bases at V and 7 bases at J, leaving 1 base unmatched. Per the germline V gene, CDR1 is SGDLS and CDR2 is YYNGEE. CDR3 sequence: CASSGTGVGYTF. Written as DNA, the CDR3 is TGTGCCAGCAGCGGGACAGGGGTTGGCTACACCTTC. The complete variable domain, with remaining parts taken from reference TRBV9 and TRBJ1-2, reads DSGVTQTPKHLITATGQRVTLRCSPRSGDLSVYWYQQSLDQGLQFLIQYYNGEERAKGNILERFSAQQFPDLHSELNLSSLELGDSALYFCASSGTGVGYTFGSGTRLTVV.

The chain is built from TRBV5-1 and TRBJ2-5, with D perhaps TRBD2 (5 bases). V gave up 0 bases and J gave up 1 base, with 16 bases separating them. CDR1 and CDR2 (germline): SGHRS, YFSETQ. The length of the CDR3 is 17 residues. The CDR3 DNA is TGCGCCAGCAGCTTGGGCCATGCCTCTAGCACCCAAGAGACCCAGTACTTC. Translating it yields CASSLGHASSTQETQYF.

The V call is TRBV18, the J call TRBJ2-1, with D tentatively TRBD1 (5 bases). Trimming removed 3 bases from V and 7 bases from J, with 22 bases in between. Germline lookup yields CDR1 KGHSH and CDR2 LQKENI. The CDR3 runs to 17 residues. CDR3 sequence (DNA): TGTGCCAGCTCACCGCGCTCGGTTAGGGGCGCTCTTAATGAGCAGTTCTTC. Protein product: CASSPRSVRGALNEQFF. The full variable domain, its missing parts supplied by reference TRBV18 and TRBJ2-1, is NAGVMQNPRHLVRRRGQEARLRCSPMKGHSHVYWYRQLPEEGLKFMVYLQKENIIDESGMPKERFSAEFPKEGPSILRIQQVVRGDSAAYFCASSPRSVRGALNEQFFGPGTRLTVL.

J is TRBJ1-6 and V is TRBV14, with no clear D. There are 16 residues in the CDR3. The V end was cut by 2 bases, the J end by 9 bases, with 17 bases between. Germline assignment: CDR1 SGHDN and CDR2 FVKESK. CDR3 nucleotide sequence: TGTGCCAGCAGCCAAAGAGGCCCCCTTGGTCGTTCACCCCTCCACTTT. This sequence encodes CASSQRGPLGRSPLHF.

The CDR3 protein is CASSSGQGLYVYTF. As DNA, the CDR3 is TGTGCCAGTAGTTCGGGACAGGGGTTGTACGTCTACACCTTC. This sequence joins TRBV19 and TRBJ1-2; 10 nucleotides agree with TRBD1. The CDR3 totals 14 residues. Germline trimming cut 5 bases from V and 10 bases from J; bases unmatched to any gene: 10. Germline CDR1 LNHDA, CDR2 SQIVND (reference sequence). Complete variable domain (other parts from reference TRBV19 and TRBJ1-2): DGGITQSPKYLFRKEGQNVTLSCEQNLNHDAMYWYRQDPGQGLRLIYYSQIVNDFQKGDIAEGYSVSREKKESFPLTVTSAQKNPTAFYLCASSSGQGLYVYTFGSGTRLTVV.

The CDR3 region is CASGSRTGAEAFF. CDR3 nucleotide sequence: TGTGCTAGTGGTTCACGGACAGGGGCAGAAGCTTTCTTT. The rearrangement joins TRBV12-5 to TRBJ1-1; 9 positions agree with TRBD1. J was trimmed by 8 bases and V by 4 bases; bases with no gene match: 5. This CDR3 comprises 13 residues. Germline V lookup: CDR1 LGHNT, CDR2 FRNRAP.

This clone was observed once. The chain couples TRBV2 to TRBJ1-6, with D possibly TRBD1 on 6 matching bases. Germline V gives CDR1 SNHLY, CDR2 FYNNEI. This CDR3 spans 14 amino acids. V was cut by 6 bases and J by 6 bases, with 12 bases left in between. The CDR3 loop reads CASRTGQTNSPLHF. The CDR3 DNA sequence: TGTGCCAGCAGAACGGGACAAACTAATTCACCCCTCCACTTT.

The chain links TRBV6-1 to TRBJ2-1, with 7 bases identical to TRBD2. The germline V gene encodes CDR1 MNHNS and CDR2 SASEGT. This CDR3 has 16 residues. Germline trimming cut 4 bases from V and 4 bases from J; bases unmatched to any gene: 10. The CDR3 nucleotides are TGTGCCAGCAGTGGGCTGCGAGGGGAGGGTTACAATGAGCAGTTCTTC. This gives the protein CASSGLRGEGYNEQFF.

This clone came up many times. The V call is TRBV30, the J call TRBJ2-2; TRBD1 matches 7 bases. V was clipped by 2 bases and J by 6 bases; unmatched bases: 3. Per germline, CDR1 GTSNPN and CDR2 SVGIG (reference sequence). The CDR3 length is 13 residues. The CDR3 loop is CAWSRDRPGELFF. In nucleotides, the CDR3 is TGTGCCTGGAGTCGGGACAGACCCGGGGAGCTGTTTTTT.